The T cell receptor beta chain described here comes from a study of spatial heterogeneity in lung cancer (dated by TCRdb to the late 2010s). Regarding the study in general: Donors were 72 patients with early-stage, untreated non-small cell lung cancer from the lung TRACERx cohort. Follow-up PBMC samples were sequenced whenever available, with the median time to follow-up being two to three years after resection. Beta-chain transcripts were consistently detected in greater numbers than alpha-chain transcripts, which likely reflects a higher abundance of beta-chain transcripts. In the raw uncorrected reads, each unique combination of TCR and UMI appeared more than ten times on average. In non-small cell lung cancer, the study made a quantitative comparison of TCR alpha and beta repertoires among multiple tumor regions, matched nontumor lung and blood. Nonsynonymous mutation counts, determined by whole-exome sequencing of tumor tissue, were related to features of the TCR repertoire. Both alpha and beta chains were TCR-sequenced in 200 or so tumor regions, approximately 64 matched nontumor lung samples and 55 to 60 PBMC samples obtained at surgery. What the work shows at the level of the full study, not this receptor alone: Ubiquitous expanded tumor TCRs were detected in blood more often at tumor resection than at routine follow-up. Only roughly 14 patients were included in comparisons of baseline and follow-up blood repertoires. Confirming at a functional level the hypothesis that regional TCRs recognize regional mutations was considered to require additional single-cell paired TCR alpha and beta sequencing.

CDR1 SGHRS and CDR2 YFSETQ are derived from the germline V gene. Including the terminal cysteine and phenylalanine, the CDR3 comprises 16 residues. The kept DNA is CDR3 alone, 48 bases in frame from the first base. V lost 3 bases and J lost 4 bases, and the count of bases not matched to a germline gene is 12. This clonotype showed up many times. Which antigen it targets is not known. No base-level quality is on record; no much larger clone is a single base apart. Per the publication, the time point label means: blood at routine non-recurrence follow-up after resection. For TCR sequencing, whole RNA was extracted from tumor and nontumor lung tissue, or from cryopreserved PBMC samples, and no cell sorting was done. Only patients for whom sufficient RNA was available from at least two tumor regions were selected for TCR sequencing. The library came from 5' RACE. This sample was sequenced with a NextSeq 500. In the TCR library protocol, a unique molecular identifier was attached to each TCR cDNA molecule so that PCR and sequencing errors could be corrected. In the authors' own workflow: Decombinator tools were used for TCR identification, UMI-based error correction and CDR3 extraction. TCRs above a frequency of 2 per 1,000, corresponding to the top 1% of the tumor frequency distribution, were defined as expanded. Renyi diversity was calculated using the R vegan package after each repertoire was subsampled 100 times to 5,000 TCRs. To build CDR3 similarity networks, amino acid triplet string-kernel similarity was used, and CDR3s were connected when their pairwise similarity was above 0.82. TCRdb reworked the public reads: Q25 trimming with fastp, MiXCR clone assembly, productive beta chains retained. Rows are unified per CDR3 protein, each entry keeping the most common DNA and genes. The V and J calls come from TCRdb's annotation, not from the publication. For this sample the table gives 45,000 to 65,000 distinct CDR3 sequences, of which 6% to 8.5% were detected only once. Clones ranked in the top ten supply 35% of the sample.

The chain is assembled from TRBV5-1 and TRBJ2-5; 7 bases in between match TRBD1. This clonotype was sampled from a female donor with early-stage non-small cell lung cancer. The sample in question was PBMCs, obtained at follow-up. CDR3 loop: CASSSTGANLLETQYF. Read as DNA, the sequence is TGCGCCAGCAGCTCTACAGGGGCGAACCTACTAGAGACCCAGTACTTC.